This T cell receptor (beta chain) emerged from a study of tissue T cells after allogeneic stem cell transplantation. TCRdb keeps only in-frame clones here, not all; method: immunoSEQ multiplex PCR. Among some 7,000 clones, around 80% were seen once, and the ten largest hold 13% to 15%. The germline V gene has CDR1 LGHNA and CDR2 YSLEER. This CDR3 comprises 15 residues. The V gene lost 0 bases and the J gene lost 4 bases, with 9 bases spanning the gap. The rearrangement joins TRBV4-3 to TRBJ1-4; D ambiguous. The specimen was skin, collected at autopsy. The sequence came from an older male patient with steroid-refractory graft-versus-host disease after an allogeneic stem cell transplant. Some T cells may have come from the graft donor. The CDR3 sequence: CASSQDSTYNEKLFF. The CDR3, as DNA: TGCGCCAGCAGCCAAGACAGTACCTATAATGAAAAACTGTTTTTT.